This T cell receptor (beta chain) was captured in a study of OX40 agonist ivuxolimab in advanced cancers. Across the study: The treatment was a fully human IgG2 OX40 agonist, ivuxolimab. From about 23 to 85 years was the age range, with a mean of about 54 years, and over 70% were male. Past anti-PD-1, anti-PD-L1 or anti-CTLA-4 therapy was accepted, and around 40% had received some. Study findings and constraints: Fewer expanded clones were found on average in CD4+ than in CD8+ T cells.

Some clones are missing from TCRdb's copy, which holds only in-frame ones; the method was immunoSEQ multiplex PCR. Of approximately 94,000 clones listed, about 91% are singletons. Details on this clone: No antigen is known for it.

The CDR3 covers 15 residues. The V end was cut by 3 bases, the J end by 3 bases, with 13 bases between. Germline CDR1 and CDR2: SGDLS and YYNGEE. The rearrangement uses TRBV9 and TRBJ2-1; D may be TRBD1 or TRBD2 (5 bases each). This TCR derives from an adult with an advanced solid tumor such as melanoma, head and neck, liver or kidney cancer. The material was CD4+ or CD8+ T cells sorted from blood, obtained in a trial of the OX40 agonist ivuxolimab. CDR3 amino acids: CASSGSRGYYNEQFF. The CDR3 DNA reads TGTGCCAGCAGCGGTTCCCGGGGCTACTACAATGAGCAGTTCTTC.